Listed here are 2 T cell receptor beta chains from one sample, sequenced in a study of STAT5B mutations in CD4+ large granular lymphocyte leukemia. Data came from immunoSEQ multiplex PCR; TCRdb stores just in-frame clones and leaves some out. The data contain over 25,000 clones, around four fifths of them singletons. Material for sequencing was CD4+ T cells from blood buffy coats. Source of these receptors: a human donor in good health.

J is TRBJ2-1 and V is TRBV6-5, with D perhaps matching TRBD2 (6 bases). Trimming pared 6 bases from V and 5 bases from J, leaving 17 bases between. CDR1 and CDR2 from the germline V gene are MNHEY and SVGAGI. There are 15 residues in the CDR3. In DNA, the CDR3 is TGTGCCAGCAGCTCACTAGCAGGAAAGAACAATGAGCAGTTCTTC. Protein product: CASSSLAGKNNEQFF.

The rearrangement uses TRBV19 and TRBJ1-2; 10 nucleotides align to TRBD1. Germline assignment: CDR1 LNHDA and CDR2 SQIVND (reference sequence). The CDR3 has 15 residues. Losses at the gene ends were 6 bases for V and 14 bases for J; bases not matched to a gene: 18. In DNA form, the CDR3 reads TGTGCCAGTAGCGATCAAGGGACAGGGGCGGGGAAGGAAACCTTC. Amino acid sequence: CASSDQGTGAGKETF. The variable domain in full, with the rest retrieved from reference TRBV19 and TRBJ1-2, is DGGITQSPKYLFRKEGQNVTLSCEQNLNHDAMYWYRQDPGQGLRLIYYSQIVNDFQKGDIAEGYSVSREKKESFPLTVTSAQKNPTAFYLCASSDQGTGAGKETFGSGTRLTVV.